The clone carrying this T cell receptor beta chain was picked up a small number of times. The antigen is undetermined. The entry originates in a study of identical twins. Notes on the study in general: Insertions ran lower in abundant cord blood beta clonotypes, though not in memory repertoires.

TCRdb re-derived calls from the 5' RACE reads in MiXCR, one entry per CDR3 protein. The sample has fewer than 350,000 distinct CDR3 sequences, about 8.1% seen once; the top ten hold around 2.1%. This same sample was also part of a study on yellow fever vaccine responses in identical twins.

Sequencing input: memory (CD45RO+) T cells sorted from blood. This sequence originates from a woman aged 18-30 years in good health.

CDR3 amino acids: CASSLGYGNEKLFF. The DNA for the CDR3 is TGTGCCAGCAGCTTAGGTTACGGGAATGAAAAACTGTTTTTT. The chain employs TRBV7-8 and TRBJ1-4; D not resolved. This CDR3 comprises 14 residues. Deletions cut 1 base from V and 5 bases from J, with 8 bases between. Germline CDR1 reads SGHVS; CDR2 reads FQNEAQ. Using reference TRBV7-8 and TRBJ1-4 for the parts outside the CDR3, the full variable domain is GAGVSQSPRYKVAKRGQDVALRCDPISGHVSLFWYQQALGQGPEFLTYFQNEAQLDKSGLPSDRFFAERPEGSVSTLKIQRTQQEDSAVYLCASSLGYGNEKLFFGSGTQLSVL.